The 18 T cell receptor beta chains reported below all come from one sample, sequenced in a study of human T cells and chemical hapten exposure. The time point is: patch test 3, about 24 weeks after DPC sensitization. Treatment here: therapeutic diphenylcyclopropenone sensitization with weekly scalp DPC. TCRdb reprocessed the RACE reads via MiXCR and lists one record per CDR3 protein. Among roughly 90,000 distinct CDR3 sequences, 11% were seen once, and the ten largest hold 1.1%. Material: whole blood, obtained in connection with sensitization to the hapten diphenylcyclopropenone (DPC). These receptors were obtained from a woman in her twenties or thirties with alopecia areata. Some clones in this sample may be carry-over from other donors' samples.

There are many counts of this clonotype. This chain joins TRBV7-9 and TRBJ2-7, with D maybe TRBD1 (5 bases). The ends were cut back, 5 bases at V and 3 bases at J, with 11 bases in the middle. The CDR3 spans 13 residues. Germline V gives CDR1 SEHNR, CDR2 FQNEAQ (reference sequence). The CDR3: CASSPLQGYEQYF. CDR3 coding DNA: TGTGCCAGCAGCCCCCTGCAGGGCTACGAGCAGTACTTC.

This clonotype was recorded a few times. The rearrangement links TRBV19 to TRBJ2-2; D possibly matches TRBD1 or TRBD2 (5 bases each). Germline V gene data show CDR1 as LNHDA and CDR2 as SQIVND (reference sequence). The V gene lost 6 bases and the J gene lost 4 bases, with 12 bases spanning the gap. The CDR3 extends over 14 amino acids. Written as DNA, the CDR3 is TGTGCCAGTAGGTCCACAGGAGGCACCGGGGAGCTGTTTTTT. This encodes CASRSTGGTGELFF.

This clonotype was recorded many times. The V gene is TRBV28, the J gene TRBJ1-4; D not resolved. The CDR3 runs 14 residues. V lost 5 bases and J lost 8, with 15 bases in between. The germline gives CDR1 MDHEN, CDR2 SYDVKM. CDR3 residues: CASSPNREAEKLFF. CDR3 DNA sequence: TGTGCCAGCAGTCCAAATCGGGAGGCCGAAAAACTGTTTTTT.

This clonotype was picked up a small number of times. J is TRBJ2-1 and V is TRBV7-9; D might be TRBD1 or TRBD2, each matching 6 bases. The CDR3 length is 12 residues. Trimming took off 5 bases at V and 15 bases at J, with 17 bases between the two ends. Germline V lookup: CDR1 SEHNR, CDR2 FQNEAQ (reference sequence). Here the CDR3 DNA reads TGTGCCAGCAGCCCGAAGGGGGGAGTCGGGTTCTTC. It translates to CASSPKGGVGFF.

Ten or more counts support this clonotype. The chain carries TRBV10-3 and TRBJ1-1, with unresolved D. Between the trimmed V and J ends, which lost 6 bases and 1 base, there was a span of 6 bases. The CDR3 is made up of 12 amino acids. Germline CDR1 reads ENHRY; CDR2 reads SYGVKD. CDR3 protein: CAISSRNTEAFF. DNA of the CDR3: TGTGCCATCAGCTCCCGGAACACTGAAGCTTTCTTT.

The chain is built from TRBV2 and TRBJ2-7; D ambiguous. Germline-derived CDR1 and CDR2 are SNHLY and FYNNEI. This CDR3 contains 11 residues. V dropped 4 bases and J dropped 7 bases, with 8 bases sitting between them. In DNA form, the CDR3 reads TGTGCCAGCAGTGGTGGTTATGAGCAGTACGTC. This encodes CASSGGYEQYV.

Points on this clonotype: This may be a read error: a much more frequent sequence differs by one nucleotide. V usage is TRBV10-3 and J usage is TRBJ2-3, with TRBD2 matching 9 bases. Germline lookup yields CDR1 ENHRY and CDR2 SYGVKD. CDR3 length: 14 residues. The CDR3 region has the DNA TGTGCCACCGGCCGGGGGACTAGCACAGATATGCAGTATTTT. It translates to CATGRGTSTDMQYF.

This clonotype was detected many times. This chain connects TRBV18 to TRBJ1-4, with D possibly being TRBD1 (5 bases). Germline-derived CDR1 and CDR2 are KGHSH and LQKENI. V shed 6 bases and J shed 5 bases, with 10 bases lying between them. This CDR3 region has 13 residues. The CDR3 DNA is TGTGCCAGCTCCCCGGGGCTCAATGAAAAACTGTTTTTT. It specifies CASSPGLNEKLFF.

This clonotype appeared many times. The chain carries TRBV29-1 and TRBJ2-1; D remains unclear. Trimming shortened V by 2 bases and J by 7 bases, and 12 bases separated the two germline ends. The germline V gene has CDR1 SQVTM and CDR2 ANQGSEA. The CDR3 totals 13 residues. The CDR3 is CSVEPRLFNEQFF. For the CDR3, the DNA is TGCAGCGTTGAACCGCGATTATTTAATGAGCAGTTCTTC.

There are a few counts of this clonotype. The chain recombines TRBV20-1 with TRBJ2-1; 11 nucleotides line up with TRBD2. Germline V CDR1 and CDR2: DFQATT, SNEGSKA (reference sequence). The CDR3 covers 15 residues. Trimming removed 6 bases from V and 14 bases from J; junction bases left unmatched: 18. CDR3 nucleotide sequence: TGCAGTGCCCCCCCCCAAGGGACTAGCGGCACCCGTAAGTTCTTC. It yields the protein CSAPPQGTSGTRKFF.

CDR3 sequence: CSASPQGWGNQPQHF. The CDR3 bases are TGCAGTGCTAGCCCTCAGGGTTGGGGCAATCAGCCCCAGCATTTT. The gene calls are TRBV20-1 and TRBJ1-5; a weak D match, TRBD1 (5 bases). Germline lookup yields CDR1 DFQATT and CDR2 SNEGSKA (reference sequence). Trimming removed 3 bases at V and 2 bases at J, with 14 bases between. The CDR3 length is 15 residues.

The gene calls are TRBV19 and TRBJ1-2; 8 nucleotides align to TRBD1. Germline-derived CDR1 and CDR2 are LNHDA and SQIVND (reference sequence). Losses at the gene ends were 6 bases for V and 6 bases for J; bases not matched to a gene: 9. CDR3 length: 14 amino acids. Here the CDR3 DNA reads TGTGCCAGTAGCAACAGGGGGGCCTATAATGGCTACACCTTC. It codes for CASSNRGAYNGYTF.

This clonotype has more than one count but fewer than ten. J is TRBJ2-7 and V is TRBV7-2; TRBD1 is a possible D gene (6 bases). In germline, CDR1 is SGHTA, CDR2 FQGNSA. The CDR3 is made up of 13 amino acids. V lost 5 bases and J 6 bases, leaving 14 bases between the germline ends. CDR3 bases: TGTGCCAGCAGCCCTGACAGGCTCGGCGAGCAGTACTTC. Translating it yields CASSPDRLGEQYF.

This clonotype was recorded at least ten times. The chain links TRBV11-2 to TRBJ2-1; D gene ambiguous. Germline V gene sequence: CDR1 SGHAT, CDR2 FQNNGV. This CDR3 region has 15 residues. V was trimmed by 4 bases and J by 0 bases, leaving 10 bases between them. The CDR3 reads CASSSLVGSYNEQFF. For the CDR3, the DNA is TGTGCCAGCAGCTCCCTAGTAGGCTCCTACAATGAGCAGTTCTTC.

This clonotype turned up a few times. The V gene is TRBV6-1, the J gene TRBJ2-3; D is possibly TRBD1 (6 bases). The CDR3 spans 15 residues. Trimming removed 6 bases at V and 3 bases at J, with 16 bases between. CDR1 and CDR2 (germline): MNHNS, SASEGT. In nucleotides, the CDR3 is TGTGCCAGCAGCTACAGGGCACGAATAACAGATACGCAGTATTTT. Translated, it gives CASSYRARITDTQYF.

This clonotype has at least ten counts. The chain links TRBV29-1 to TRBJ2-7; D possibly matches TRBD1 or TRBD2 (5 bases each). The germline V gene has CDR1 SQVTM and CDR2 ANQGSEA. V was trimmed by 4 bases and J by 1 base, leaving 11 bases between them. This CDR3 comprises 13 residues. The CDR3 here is CSVVGPGSYEQYF. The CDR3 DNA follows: TGCAGCGTTGTGGGACCAGGGTCCTACGAGCAGTACTTC.

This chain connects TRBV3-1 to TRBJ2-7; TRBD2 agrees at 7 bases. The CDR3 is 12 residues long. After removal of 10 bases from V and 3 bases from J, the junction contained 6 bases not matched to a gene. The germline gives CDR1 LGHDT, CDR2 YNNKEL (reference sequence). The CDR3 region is CATGTTIYEQYF. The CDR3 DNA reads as TGTGCCACCGGGACTACGATCTACGAGCAGTACTTC.

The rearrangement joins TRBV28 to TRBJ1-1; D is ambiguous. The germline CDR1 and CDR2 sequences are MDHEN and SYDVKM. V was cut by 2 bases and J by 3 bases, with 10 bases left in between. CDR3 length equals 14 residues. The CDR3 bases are TGTGCCAGCAGTTTAATCAAGGGTTACACTGAAGCTTTCTTT. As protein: CASSLIKGYTEAFF.